This TCR beta chain was obtained from a study of CD8 T cells in Susac syndrome. RNA amounts of about 0.5 to 1 ug underwent reverse transcription with random hexamers. In TCRdb, the immunoSEQ multiplex PCR reads were re-called with MiXCR into one record per CDR3 protein. The data hold approximately 170,000 distinct CDR3 sequences, with about 91% observed a single time. V lost 2 bases and J 2 bases, leaving 7 bases between the germline ends. Per the germline V gene, CDR1 is MDHEN and CDR2 is SYDVKM. The CDR3 loop spans 13 amino acids. The clonotype comes from a human donor in good health. This sequence joins TRBV28 and TRBJ2-7; D is ambiguous. Material for sequencing was CD4+ T cells from PBMCs. The CDR3 region is CASSLGTAYEQYF. DNA for the CDR3: TGTGCCAGCAGTTTAGGCACTGCCTACGAGCAGTACTTC.